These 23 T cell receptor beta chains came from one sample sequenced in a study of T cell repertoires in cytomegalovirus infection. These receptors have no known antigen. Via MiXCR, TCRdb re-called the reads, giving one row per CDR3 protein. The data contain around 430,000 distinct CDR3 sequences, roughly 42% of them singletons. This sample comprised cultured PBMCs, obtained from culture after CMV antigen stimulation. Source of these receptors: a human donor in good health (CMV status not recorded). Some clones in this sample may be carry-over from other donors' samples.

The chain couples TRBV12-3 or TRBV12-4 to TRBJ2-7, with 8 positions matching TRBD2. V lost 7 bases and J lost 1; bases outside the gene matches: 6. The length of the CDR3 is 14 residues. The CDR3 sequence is CASTHSGKSYEQYF. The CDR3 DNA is TGTGCCAGCACTCATAGCGGGAAGTCCTACGAGCAGTACTTC.

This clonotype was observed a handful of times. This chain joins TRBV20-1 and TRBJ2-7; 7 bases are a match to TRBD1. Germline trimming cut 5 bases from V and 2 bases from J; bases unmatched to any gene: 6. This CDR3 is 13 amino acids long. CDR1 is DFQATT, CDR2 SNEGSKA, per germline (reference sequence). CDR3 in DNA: TGCAGTGCTTACCGGGACAGAGCCTACGAGCAGTACTTC. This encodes CSAYRDRAYEQYF.

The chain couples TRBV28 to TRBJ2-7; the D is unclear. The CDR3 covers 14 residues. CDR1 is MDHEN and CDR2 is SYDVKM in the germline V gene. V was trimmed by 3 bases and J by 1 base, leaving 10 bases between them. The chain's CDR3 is CASSLWSRSYEQYF. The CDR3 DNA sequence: TGTGCCAGCAGTTTGTGGAGTAGATCCTACGAGCAGTACTTC.

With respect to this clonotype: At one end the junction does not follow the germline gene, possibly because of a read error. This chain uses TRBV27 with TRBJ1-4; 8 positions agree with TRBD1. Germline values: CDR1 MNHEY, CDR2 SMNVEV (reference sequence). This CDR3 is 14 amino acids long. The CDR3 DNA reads TGTGCCAGCAGGGTGGGGACAGGTGGTGAAAAGCTGTTTTTT. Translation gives CASRVGTGGEKLFF.

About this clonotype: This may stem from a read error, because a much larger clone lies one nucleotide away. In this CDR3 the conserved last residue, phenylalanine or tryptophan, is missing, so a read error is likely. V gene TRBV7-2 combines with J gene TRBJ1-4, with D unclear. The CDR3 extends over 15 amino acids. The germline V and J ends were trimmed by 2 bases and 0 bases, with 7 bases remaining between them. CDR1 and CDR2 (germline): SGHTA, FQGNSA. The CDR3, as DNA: TGTGCCAGCAGCTTATCTTCGACAACTAATGAAAAACTGTTTTCT. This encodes CASSLSSTTNEKLFS.

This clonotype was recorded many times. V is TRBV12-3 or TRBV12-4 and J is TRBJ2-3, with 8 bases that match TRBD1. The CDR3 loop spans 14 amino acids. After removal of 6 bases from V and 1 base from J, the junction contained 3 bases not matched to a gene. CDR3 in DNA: TGTGCCAGCAGCTACAGGGGGGGCACAGATACGCAGTATTTT. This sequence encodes CASSYRGGTDTQYF.

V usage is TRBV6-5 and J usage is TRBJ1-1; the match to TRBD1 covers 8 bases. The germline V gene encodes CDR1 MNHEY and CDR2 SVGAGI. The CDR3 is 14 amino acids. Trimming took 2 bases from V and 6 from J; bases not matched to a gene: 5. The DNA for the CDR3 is TGTGCCAGCAGTTACGGACAGGGTATCGCTGAAGCTTTCTTT. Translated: CASSYGQGIAEAFF.

The CDR3 DNA follows: TGTGCCAGCAGGGGCGCGGCGGGGGGAGGTGATACGCAGTATTTT. Amino acid sequence: CASRGAAGGGDTQYF. The chain couples TRBV2 to TRBJ2-3; 8 positions agree with TRBD2. The trim removed 6 bases at V and 6 bases at J, leaving 11 bases unmatched. The germline V gene has CDR1 SNHLY and CDR2 FYNNEI. CDR3 length: 15 residues.

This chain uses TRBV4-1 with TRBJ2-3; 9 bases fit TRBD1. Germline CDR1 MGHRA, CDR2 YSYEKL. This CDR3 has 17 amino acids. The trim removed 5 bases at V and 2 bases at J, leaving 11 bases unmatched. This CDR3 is CASSKSSGTGYTDTQYF. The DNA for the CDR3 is TGCGCCAGCAGCAAAAGTTCCGGGACAGGGTACACAGATACGCAGTATTTT.

CDR3 sequence (DNA): TGTGCTAGTGCCCAACCCGGGGCAGACACCATATATTTT. The encoded protein is CASAQPGADTIYF. The chain recombines TRBV12-5 with TRBJ1-3; weak D call: TRBD1 (5 bases). Trimming shortened V by 7 bases and J by 8 bases, and 15 bases separated the two germline ends. CDR3 length: 13 amino acids. The germline CDR1 and CDR2 sequences are LGHNT and FRNRAP.

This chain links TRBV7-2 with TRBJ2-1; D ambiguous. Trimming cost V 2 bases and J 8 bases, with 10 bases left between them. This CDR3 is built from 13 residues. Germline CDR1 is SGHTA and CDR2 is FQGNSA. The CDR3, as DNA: TGTGCCAGCAGCTTACTCCGGGCGGATGAGCAGTTCTTC. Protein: CASSLLRADEQFF. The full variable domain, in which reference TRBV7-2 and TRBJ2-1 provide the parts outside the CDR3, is GAGVSQSPSNKVTEKGKDVELRCDPISGHTALYWYRQSLGQGLEFLIYFQGNSAPDKSGLPSDRFSAERTGGSVSTLTIQRTQQEDSAVYLCASSLLRADEQFFGPGTRLTVL.

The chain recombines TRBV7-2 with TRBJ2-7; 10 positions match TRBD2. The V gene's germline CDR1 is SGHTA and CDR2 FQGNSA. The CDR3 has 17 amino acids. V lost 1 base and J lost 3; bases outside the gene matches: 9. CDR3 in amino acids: CASSLVLLAGAFYEQYF. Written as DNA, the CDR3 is TGTGCCAGCAGCTTAGTACTTCTAGCGGGGGCCTTCTACGAGCAGTACTTC.

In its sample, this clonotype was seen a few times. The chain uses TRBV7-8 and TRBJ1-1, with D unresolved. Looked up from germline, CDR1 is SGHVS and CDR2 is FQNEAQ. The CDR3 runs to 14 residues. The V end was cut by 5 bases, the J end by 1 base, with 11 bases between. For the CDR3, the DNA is TGTGCCAGCAGCGCCCGTAGTCCGAACACTGAAGCTTTCTTT. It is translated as CASSARSPNTEAFF.

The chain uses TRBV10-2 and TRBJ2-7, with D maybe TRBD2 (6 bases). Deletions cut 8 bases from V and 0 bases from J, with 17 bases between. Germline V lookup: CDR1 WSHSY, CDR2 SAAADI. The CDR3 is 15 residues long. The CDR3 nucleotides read TGCGCCAGCGTTGCTAGGGACTCCAACTCCTACGAGCAGTACTTC. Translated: CASVARDSNSYEQYF.

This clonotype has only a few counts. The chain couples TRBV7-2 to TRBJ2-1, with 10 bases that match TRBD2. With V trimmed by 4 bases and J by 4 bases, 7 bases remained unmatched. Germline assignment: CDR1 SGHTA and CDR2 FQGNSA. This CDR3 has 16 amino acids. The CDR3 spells CASSSGLAERYNEQFF. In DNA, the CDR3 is TGTGCCAGCAGCTCCGGACTAGCGGAGAGATACAATGAGCAGTTCTTC.

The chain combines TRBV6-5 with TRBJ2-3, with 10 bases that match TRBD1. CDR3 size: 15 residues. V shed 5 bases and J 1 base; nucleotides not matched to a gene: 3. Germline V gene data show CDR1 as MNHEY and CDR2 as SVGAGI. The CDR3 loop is CASSRQGAGTDTQYF. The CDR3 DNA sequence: TGTGCCAGCAGTAGACAGGGGGCGGGCACAGATACGCAGTATTTT.

Here the CDR3 DNA reads TGCAGTGCACCCGACTTTAGGGGGGACACTGAAGCTTTCTTT. It specifies CSAPDFRGDTEAFF. The chain couples TRBV20-1 to TRBJ1-1, with a weak D call TRBD1 (6 bases). Between the trimmed V and J ends, which lost 6 bases and 3 bases, there was a span of 17 bases. CDR1 is DFQATT and CDR2 is SNEGSKA in the germline V gene (reference sequence). The CDR3 sequence is 14 residues long.

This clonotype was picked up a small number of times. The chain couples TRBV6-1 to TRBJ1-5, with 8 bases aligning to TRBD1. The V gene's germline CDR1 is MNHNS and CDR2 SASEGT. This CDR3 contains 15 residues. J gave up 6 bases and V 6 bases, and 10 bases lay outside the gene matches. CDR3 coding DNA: TGTGCCAGCAGAGAAACGGACAGGGCCCGTCAGCCCCAGCATTTT. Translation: CASRETDRARQPQHF.

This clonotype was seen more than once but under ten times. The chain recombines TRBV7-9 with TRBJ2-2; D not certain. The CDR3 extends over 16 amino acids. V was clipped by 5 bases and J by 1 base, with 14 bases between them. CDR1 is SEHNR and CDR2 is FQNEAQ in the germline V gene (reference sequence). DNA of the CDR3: TGTGCCAGCAGCCCATCAGTTGCGGTGAACACCGGGGAGCTGTTTTTT. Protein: CASSPSVAVNTGELFF. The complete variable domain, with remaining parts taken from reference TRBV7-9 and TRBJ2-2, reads DTGVSQNPRHKITKRGQNVTFRCDPISEHNRLYWYRQTLGQGPEFLTYFQNEAQLEKSRLLSDRFSAERPKGSFSTLEIQRTEQGDSAMYLCASSPSVAVNTGELFFGEGSRLTVL.

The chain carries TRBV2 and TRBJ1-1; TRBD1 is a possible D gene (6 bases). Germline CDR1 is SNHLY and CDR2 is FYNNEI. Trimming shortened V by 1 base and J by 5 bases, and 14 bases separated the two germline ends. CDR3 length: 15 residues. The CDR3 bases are TGTGCCAGCAGTGAAGTCTCAGGGGTGGAGACTGAAGCTTTCTTT. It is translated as CASSEVSGVETEAFF. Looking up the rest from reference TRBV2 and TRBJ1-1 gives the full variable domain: EPEVTQTPSHQVTQMGQEVILRCVPISNHLYFYWYRQILGQKVEFLVSFYNNEISEKSEIFDDQFSVERPDGSNFTLKIRSTKLEDSAMYFCASSEVSGVETEAFFGQGTRLTVV.

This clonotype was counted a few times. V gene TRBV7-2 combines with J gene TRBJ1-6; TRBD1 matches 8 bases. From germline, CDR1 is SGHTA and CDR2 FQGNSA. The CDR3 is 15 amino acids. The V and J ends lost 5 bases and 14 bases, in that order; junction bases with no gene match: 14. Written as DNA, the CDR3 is TGTGCCAGCAGCCCAACCCCGGACAGGGTGTCGGCCCTCCACTTT. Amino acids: CASSPTPDRVSALHF. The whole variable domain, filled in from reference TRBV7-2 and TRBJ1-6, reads GAGVSQSPSNKVTEKGKDVELRCDPISGHTALYWYRQSLGQGLEFLIYFQGNSAPDKSGLPSDRFSAERTGGSVSTLTIQRTQQEDSAVYLCASSPTPDRVSALHFGNGTRLTVT.

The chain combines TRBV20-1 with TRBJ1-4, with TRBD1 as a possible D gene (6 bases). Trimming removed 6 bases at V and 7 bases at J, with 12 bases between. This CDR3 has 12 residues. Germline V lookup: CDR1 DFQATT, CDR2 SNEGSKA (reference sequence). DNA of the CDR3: TGCAGTGCCGCAAGGGGGATTGAAAAACTGTTTTTT. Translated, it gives CSAARGIEKLFF.

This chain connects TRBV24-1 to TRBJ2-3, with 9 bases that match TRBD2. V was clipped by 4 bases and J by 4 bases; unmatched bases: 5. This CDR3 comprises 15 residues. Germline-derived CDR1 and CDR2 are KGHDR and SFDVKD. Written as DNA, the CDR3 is TGTGCCACCAGTGAATCAGCGGGGGGCGCAGATACGCAGTATTTT. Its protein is CATSESAGGADTQYF.